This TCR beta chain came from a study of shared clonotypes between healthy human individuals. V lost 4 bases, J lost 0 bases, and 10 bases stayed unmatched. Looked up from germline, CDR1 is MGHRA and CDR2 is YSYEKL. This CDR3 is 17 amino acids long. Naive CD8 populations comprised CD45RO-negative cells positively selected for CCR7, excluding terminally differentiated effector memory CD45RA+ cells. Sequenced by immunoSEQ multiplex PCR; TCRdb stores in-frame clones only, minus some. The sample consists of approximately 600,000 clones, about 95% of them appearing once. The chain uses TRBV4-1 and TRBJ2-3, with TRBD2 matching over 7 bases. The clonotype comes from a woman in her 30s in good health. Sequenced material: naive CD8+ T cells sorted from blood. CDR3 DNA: TGCGCCAGCAGCCGTGCGGGCGGGAGAATGAGCACAGATACGCAGTATTTT. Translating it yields CASSRAGGRMSTDTQYF.